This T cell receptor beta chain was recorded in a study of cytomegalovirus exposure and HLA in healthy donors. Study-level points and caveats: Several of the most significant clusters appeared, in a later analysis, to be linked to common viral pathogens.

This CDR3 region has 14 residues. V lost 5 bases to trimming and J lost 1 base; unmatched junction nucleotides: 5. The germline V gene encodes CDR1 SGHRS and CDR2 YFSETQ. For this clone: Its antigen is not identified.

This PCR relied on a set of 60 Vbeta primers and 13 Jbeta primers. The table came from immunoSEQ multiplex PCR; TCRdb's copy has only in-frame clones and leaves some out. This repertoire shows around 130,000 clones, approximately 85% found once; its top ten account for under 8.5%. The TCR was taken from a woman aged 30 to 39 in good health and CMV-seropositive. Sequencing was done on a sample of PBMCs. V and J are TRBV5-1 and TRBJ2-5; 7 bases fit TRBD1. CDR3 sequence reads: CASRSQGSQETQYF. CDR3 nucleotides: TGCGCCAGCAGATCACAGGGGTCCCAAGAGACCCAGTACTTC.